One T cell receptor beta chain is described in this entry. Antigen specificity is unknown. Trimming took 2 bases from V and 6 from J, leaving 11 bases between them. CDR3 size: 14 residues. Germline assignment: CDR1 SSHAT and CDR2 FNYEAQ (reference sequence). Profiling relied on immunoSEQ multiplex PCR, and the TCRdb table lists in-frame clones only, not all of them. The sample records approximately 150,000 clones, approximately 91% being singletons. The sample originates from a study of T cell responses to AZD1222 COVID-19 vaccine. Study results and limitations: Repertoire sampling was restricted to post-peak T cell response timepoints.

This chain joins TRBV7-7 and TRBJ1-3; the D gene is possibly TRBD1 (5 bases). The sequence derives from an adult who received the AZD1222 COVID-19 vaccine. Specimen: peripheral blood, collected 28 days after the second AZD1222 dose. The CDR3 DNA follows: TGTGCCAGCAGCTTAAGTCAGGGAGAAAACACCATATATTTT. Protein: CASSLSQGENTIYF.